The TCR beta chain under discussion was sequenced for a study of blood T cell repertoires in COVID-19 (dated by TCRdb to the early 2020s). Background for the entire study: Samples from collaborators originated in the United States, Italy and Spain and spanned both the acute and convalescent phases of COVID-19. A de-identified subject ID, COVID-19 status, age in years and sex were almost always included in the sample metadata. Samples came from the ongoing ImmuneRACE study (first 160 participants) plus 1,254 subjects from 6 global collaborators. The dataset comprised deeply sampled blood TCRbeta repertoires from subjects exposed to, actively infected with, or recovered from COVID-19. The repertoires were released in a freely available public database intended as a resource for research on the immune response to SARS-CoV-2. HLA class I and class II types, where available, came from metadata supplied by the sample provider rather than from assay-based typing. The prospective study material was composed of cDNA or gDNA derived from T cells, B-cell-depleted T cells, or PBMCs. On the study overall, not on this receptor specifically: How much clinical and demographic metadata was included differed by source and by participant, and the metadata was provided uncurated.

In Seattle, one collaborating source enrolled patients while the infection was active and tracked those patients longitudinally over the course of disease. Collaborating institutions collected whole blood in K2EDTA tubes following their own protocols. For TCRbeta analysis, collaborator samples were shipped as frozen whole blood, as isolated PBMCs, or as DNA extracted from either sample type. The immunoSEQ Assay, a bias-controlled multiplex PCR, was used to amplify TCRbeta CDR3 regions from genomic DNA. The authors processed their data as follows. The number of nucleated cells in each sample was estimated from the amplification of reference gene primers within the assay. Sequence reads were collapsed and filtered to measure the absolute abundance of every unique TCRbeta CDR3 rearrangement. For each sample, productive Simpson clonality was calculated as the square root of Simpson's diversity index across productive rearrangements. Entries here come from immuneACCESS through TCRdb and include only in-frame sequences with V and J called. Some clones fail to appear in such tables; in the studies checked, an unresolved V gene covers under half of the shortfall, and the cause of the remainder is unknown. V, J and clone size were drawn from that table, and D and trimming were deduced from the DNA. The sample has about 50,000 clones on record, about nine tenths of them singletons. The top ten clonotypes cover about 3% of the sample.

V sheds 3 bases and J sheds 7 bases, leaving 13 bases between their ends. The germline V gene encodes CDR1 KGHSH and CDR2 LQKENI. From cysteine to phenylalanine, the CDR3 is 14 amino acids long. The kept DNA is CDR3 alone, 42 bases in frame from the first base. A note on this clone: Which antigen it targets is not known. Base quality data are lacking; no much larger clone is found one base away.

Here the chain combines TRBV18 and TRBJ1-3; no D gene can be assigned with confidence. What was sequenced was peripheral blood. This TCR derives from a woman at least 80 years old with COVID-19, enrolled during active disease. The DNA sequence follows: TGTGCCAGCTCACCCCAATTGAGGAGGAACACCATATATTTT. Translated, it reads CASSPQLRRNTIYF.